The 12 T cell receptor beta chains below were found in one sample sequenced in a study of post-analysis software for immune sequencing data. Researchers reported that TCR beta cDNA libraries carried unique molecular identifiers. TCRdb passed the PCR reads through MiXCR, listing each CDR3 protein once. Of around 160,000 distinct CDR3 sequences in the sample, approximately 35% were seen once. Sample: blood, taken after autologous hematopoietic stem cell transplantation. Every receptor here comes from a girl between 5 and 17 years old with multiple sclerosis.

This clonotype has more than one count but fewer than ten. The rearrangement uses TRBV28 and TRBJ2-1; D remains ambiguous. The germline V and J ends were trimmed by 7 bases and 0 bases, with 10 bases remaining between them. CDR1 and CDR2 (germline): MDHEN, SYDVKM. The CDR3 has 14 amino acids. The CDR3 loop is CASTPASSYNEQFF. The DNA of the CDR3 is TGTGCCAGCACCCCTGCGAGCTCCTACAATGAGCAGTTCTTC. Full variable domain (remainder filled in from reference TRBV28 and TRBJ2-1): DVKVTQSSRYLVKRTGEKVFLECVQDMDHENMFWYRQDPGLGLRLIYFSYDVKMKEKGDIPEGYSVSREKKERFSLILESASTNQTSMYLCASTPASSYNEQFFGPGTRLTVL.

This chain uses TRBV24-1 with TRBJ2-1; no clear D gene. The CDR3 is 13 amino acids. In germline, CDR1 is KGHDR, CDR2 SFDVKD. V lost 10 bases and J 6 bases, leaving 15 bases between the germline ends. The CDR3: CATESEMVNEQFF. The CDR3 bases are TGTGCCACTGAGAGTGAGATGGTCAATGAGCAGTTCTTC.

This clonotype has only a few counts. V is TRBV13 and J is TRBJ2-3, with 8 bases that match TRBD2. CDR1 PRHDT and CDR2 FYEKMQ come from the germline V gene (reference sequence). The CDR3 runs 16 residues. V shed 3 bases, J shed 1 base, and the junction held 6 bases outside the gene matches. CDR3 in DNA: TGTGCCAGCAGCTTTGGACTAGCTGAAGGCACAGATACGCAGTATTTT. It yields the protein CASSFGLAEGTDTQYF. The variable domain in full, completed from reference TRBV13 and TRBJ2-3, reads AAGVIQSPRHLIKEKRETATLKCYPIPRHDTVYWYQQGPGQDPQFLISFYEKMQSDKGSIPDRFSAQQFSDYHSELNMSSLELGDSALYFCASSFGLAEGTDTQYFGPGTRLTVL.

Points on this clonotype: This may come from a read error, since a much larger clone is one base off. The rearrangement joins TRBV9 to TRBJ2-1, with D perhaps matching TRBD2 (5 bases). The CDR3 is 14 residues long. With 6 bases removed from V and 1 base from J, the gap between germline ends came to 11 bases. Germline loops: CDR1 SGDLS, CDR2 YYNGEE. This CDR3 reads CASNGIGSYNEQFF. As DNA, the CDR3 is TGTGCCAGCAACGGGATAGGGTCCTACAATGAGCAGTTCTTC.

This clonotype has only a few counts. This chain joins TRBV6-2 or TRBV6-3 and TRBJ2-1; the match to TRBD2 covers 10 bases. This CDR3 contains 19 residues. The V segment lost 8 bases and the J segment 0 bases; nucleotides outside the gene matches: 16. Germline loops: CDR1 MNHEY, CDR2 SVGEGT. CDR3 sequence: CASAKRGGTSANSYNEQFF. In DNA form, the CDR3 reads TGTGCCAGCGCAAAAAGGGGGGGGACTAGCGCCAACTCCTACAATGAGCAGTTCTTC.

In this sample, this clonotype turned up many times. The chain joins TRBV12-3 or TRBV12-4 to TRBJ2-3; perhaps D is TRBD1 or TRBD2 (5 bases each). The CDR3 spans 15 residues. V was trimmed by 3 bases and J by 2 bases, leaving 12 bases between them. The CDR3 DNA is TGTGCCAGCAGTTTGGGGGTAACTCTCACAGATACGCAGTATTTT. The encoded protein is CASSLGVTLTDTQYF.

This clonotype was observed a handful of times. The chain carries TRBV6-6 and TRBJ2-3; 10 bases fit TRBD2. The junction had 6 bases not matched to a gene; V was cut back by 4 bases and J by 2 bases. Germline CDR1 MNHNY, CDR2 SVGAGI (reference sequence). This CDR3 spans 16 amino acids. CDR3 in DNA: TGTGCCAGCAGTTCCCCTAGCGGGGGCCCCACAGATACGCAGTATTTT. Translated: CASSSPSGGPTDTQYF.

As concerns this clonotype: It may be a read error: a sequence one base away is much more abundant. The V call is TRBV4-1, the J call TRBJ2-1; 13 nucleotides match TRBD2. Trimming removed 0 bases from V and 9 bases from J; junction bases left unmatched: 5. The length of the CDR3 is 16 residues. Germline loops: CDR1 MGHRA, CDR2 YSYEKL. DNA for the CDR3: TGCGCCAGCAGCCAAGAACTAGCGGGAGGGAAGAGTGAGCAGTTCTTC. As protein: CASSQELAGGKSEQFF.

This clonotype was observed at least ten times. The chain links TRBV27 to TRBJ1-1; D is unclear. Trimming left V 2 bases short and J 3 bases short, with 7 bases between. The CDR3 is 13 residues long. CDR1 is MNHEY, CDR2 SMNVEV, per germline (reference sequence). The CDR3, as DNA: TGTGCCAGCAGTTTAGGGTCCTACACTGAAGCTTTCTTT. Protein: CASSLGSYTEAFF.

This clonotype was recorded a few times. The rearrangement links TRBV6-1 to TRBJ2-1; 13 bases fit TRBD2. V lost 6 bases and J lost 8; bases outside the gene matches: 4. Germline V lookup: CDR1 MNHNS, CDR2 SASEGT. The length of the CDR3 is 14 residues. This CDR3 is CASRTSGRAHEQFF. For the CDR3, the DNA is TGTGCCAGCAGAACTAGCGGGAGGGCCCATGAGCAGTTCTTC.

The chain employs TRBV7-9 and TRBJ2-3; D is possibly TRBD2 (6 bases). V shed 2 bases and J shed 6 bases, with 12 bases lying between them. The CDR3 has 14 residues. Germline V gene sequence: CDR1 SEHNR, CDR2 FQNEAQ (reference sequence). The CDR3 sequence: CASSLNAGPDTQYF. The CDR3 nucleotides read TGTGCCAGCAGCTTAAACGCGGGGCCGGATACGCAGTATTTT.

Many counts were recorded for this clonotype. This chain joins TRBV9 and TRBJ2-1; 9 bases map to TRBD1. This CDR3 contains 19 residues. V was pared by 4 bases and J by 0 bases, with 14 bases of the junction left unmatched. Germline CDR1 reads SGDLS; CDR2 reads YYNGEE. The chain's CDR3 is CASSFRQGVPGGSYNEQFF. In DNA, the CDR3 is TGTGCCAGCAGCTTCAGACAGGGGGTGCCTGGCGGCTCCTACAATGAGCAGTTCTTC.